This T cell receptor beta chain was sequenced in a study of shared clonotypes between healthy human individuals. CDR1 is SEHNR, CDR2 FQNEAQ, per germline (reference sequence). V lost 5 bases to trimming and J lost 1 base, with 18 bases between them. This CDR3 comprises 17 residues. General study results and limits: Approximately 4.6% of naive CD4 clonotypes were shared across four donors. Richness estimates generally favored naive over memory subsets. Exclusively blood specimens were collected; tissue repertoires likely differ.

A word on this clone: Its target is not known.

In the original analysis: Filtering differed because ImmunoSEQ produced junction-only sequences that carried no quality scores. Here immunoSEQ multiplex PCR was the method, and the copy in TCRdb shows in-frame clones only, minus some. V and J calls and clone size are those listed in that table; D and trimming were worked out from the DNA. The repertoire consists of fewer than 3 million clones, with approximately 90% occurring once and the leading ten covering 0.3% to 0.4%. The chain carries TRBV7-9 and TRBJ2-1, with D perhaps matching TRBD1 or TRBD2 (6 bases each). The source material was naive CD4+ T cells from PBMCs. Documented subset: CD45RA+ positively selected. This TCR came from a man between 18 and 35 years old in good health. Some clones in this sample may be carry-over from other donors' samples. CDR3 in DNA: TGTGCCAGCAGCACGTATGGGAAGGGGGGTTCCTACAATGAGCAGTTCTTC. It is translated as CASSTYGKGGSYNEQFF.